This T cell receptor beta chain was identified in a study of blood T cell repertoires in COVID-19. Study in general: Collection of acute and convalescent COVID-19 samples took place in the United States, Italy and Spain. Sources were T cells, B-cell-depleted T cells, or PBMCs; the material itself was cDNA or gDNA.

In the original processing: Reference gene primers were amplified, and this amplification served to estimate nucleated cell counts. The repertoire was sequenced with immunoSEQ multiplex PCR; TCRdb's copy has only in-frame clones and lacks some. V, J and clone size derive from that table, while D and trimming were established from the DNA sequence. Among over 100,000 clones listed, about 80% were seen once. Germline values: CDR1 LNHDA, CDR2 SQIVND (reference sequence). V shed 4 bases, J shed 9 bases, and the junction held 6 bases outside the gene matches. The CDR3 covers 14 residues. Sequencing was done on a sample of peripheral blood. The clonotype comes from a man between 60 and 70 years old with active or convalescent COVID-19. J is TRBJ2-1 and V is TRBV19; 10 nucleotides align to TRBD2. CDR3 nucleotide sequence: TGTGCCAGTAGTAGGCTAGCGGGAGCTAGTGAGCAGTTCTTC. This gives the protein CASSRLAGASEQFF.